The rows below give T cell receptor beta chains drawn from one sample of a study of early T cells in non-severe SARS-CoV-2 infection. From the 5' RACE reads, TCRdb called clonotypes with MiXCR, one entry per CDR3 protein. The table includes more than 45,000 distinct CDR3 sequences, around 12% detected once. The sample was whole blood. The receptors stem from an adult who was a healthcare worker with PCR-confirmed SARS-CoV-2 infection or an uninfected control (not recorded which). Each CDR3 is given with its conserved first and last residue. A D gene is named only where the DNA matches it firmly. Expanded clones are given a class, and other clones once, few, many or no size at all.

TRBD2,many,TRBJ2-5,TRBV28,TGTGCCAGCAGTCCAAGGACTAGCGGGAGGCAGTACCAAGAGACCCAGTACTTC,CASSPRTSGRQYQETQYF
TRBD1,many,TRBJ2-7,TRBV7-9,TGTGCCAGCAGCTTTGACGGGACAGGACCTTACGAGCAGTACTTC,CASSFDGTGPYEQYF
NA,few,TRBJ1-2,TRBV20-1,TGCAGTGCTAGGAATGACGGAAACTATGGCTACACCTTC,CSARNDGNYGYTF
TRBD2,many,TRBJ2-1,TRBV12-3/TRBV12-4,TGTGCCAGCAGTTTAGGAGGGACTAGCAAGAATGAGCAGTTCTTC,CASSLGGTSKNEQFF
NA,NA,TRBJ1-3,TRBV29-1,TGCAGCCTCGAGGAAGGAAACACCATATATTTT,CSLEEGNTIYF
NA,few,TRBJ1-1,TRBV11-2,TGTGCCAGCAGCTTAAGTATGGGGGCTGAGGTTGAAGCTTTCTTT,CASSLSMGAEVEAFF
NA,NA,TRBJ2-1,TRBV11-2,TGTGCCAGCAGCCGGTACAGTGAGCAGTTCTTC,CASSRYSEQFF
NA,many,TRBJ2-7,TRBV5-6,TGTGCCAGCAGGCATTGGGGGAGTCACGAGCAGTACTTC,CASRHWGSHEQYF
NA,many,TRBJ2-3,TRBV7-8,TGTGCCAGCAGCTTCGAAGATACGCAGTATTTT,CASSFEDTQYF
NA,many,TRBJ1-1,TRBV29-1,TGCAGCGTTCAGGATTATATGGGGACTGAAGCTTTCTTT,CSVQDYMGTEAFF
TRBD1,many,TRBJ1-5,TRBV4-1,TGCGCCAGCAGCCAAGATGGGACAGGCGGTCAGCCCCAGCATTTT,CASSQDGTGGQPQHF
NA,many,TRBJ1-5,TRBV5-1,TGCGCCAGCAGTTCCGGGACCTCCGGTGAAGGGCCCCAGCATTTT,CASSSGTSGEGPQHF
TRBD2,few,TRBJ2-7,TRBV11-2,TGTGCCAGCAGCTCGACTAGCGGGAGGGTCGAGCAGTACTTC,CASSSTSGRVEQYF
NA,few,TRBJ1-2,TRBV30,TGTGCCTGGAGTGTATTGTGGGCCGGCTACACCTTC,CAWSVLWAGYTF
NA,few,TRBJ1-4,TRBV5-1,TGCGCCAGCAGCCCATCGGACATTAATGAAAAACTGTTTTTT,CASSPSDINEKLFF
TRBD1,many,TRBJ1-5,TRBV4-1,TGCGCCAGCAGCCGAAACCCCGGGACAGGTAATCAGCCCCAGCATTTT,CASSRNPGTGNQPQHF
NA,NA,TRBJ1-6,TRBV9,TGTGCCAGCAGCCGGCTGGGGGGAGCGGATAATTCACCCCTCCACTTT,CASSRLGGADNSPLHF
TRBD1,few,TRBJ2-4,TRBV28,TGTGCCAGCAGAACCTCCGGGACAGGGTCGCACATTCAGTACTTC,CASRTSGTGSHIQYF
TRBD1,many,TRBJ1-1,TRBV7-9,TGTGCCAGCAGCTCCACAGGGGGGACCACTGAAGCTTTCTTT,CASSSTGGTTEAFF
TRBD1,many,TRBJ2-3,TRBV3-1,TGTGCCAGCAGCCCCCAGACAGGGAGCGCAGATACGCAGTATTTT,CASSPQTGSADTQYF
NA,NA,TRBJ2-3,TRBV21-1,TGTGCCAGCAGCAAAGGCAGTGAGGGTGGCAGAGATACGCAGTATTTT,CASSKGSEGGRDTQYF
NA,many,TRBJ2-2,TRBV29-1,TGCAGCGCCAATCGGGGGCGCGGGGAGCTGTTTTTT,CSANRGRGELFF
NA,NA,TRBJ1-2,TRBV4-1,TGCGCCAGCAGCCAAGATCTCGCAGGGGTTTATGATGGCTACACCTTC,CASSQDLAGVYDGYTF
NA,few,TRBJ2-2,TRBV6-5,TGTGCCAGCAGTTATAACTGGGTAACCGGGGAGCTGTTTTTT,CASSYNWVTGELFF
NA,few,TRBJ2-7,TRBV5-6,TGTGCCAGCAGCTTGGGCAGGGGCGACCTCAAAAGTTACGAGCAGTACTTC,CASSLGRGDLKSYEQYF
TRBD2,NA,TRBJ2-7,TRBV7-3,TGTGTCAGCAGCTTAAGACTAGCGGGAGTGAACGAGCAGTACTTC,CVSSLRLAGVNEQYF
NA,few,TRBJ2-7,TRBV4-1,TGCGCCAGCAGCCCGAGCCAGACCTACGAGCAGTACTTC,CASSPSQTYEQYF
TRBD2,few,TRBJ2-7,TRBV6-6,TGTGCCAGCAGTTACCCCGGACTAGCGAGATCCTACGAGCAGTACTTC,CASSYPGLARSYEQYF
NA,NA,TRBJ2-2,TRBV7-3,TGTGCCAGCAGCTTAAGCGGCAGGCTGAGGACCGGGGAGCTGTTTTTT,CASSLSGRLRTGELFF
NA,few,TRBJ2-5,TRBV24-1,TGTGCCACCAGTGATTCCCGGCAGGGTGGAGAGACCCAGTACTTC,CATSDSRQGGETQYF
TRBD1,NA,TRBJ2-1,TRBV7-9,TGTGCCAGCAGCTTCCACGGACAGGGAGGTGAGCAGTTCTTC,CASSFHGQGGEQFF
TRBD1,many,TRBJ2-1,TRBV28,TGTGCCAGCAGCCCATCGACAGGGGAATACAATGAGCAGTTCTTC,CASSPSTGEYNEQFF
NA,few,TRBJ2-1,TRBV27,TGTGCCAGCAGTCGCGACAACTACAATGAGCAGTTCTTC,CASSRDNYNEQFF
NA,few,TRBJ2-3,TRBV5-4,TGTGCCAGCAGCTTGCCGCCCGGGGATACGCAGTATTTT,CASSLPPGDTQYF
TRBD1,NA,TRBJ1-1,TRBV5-6,TGTGCCAGCAGTTCCGGGACAGCTTTCTTCACTGAAGCTTTCTTT,CASSSGTAFFTEAFF
TRBD1,many,TRBJ1-6,TRBV30,TGTGCCTGGAGCGGACAGGGGCGTTCACCCCTCCACTTT,CAWSGQGRSPLHF
TRBD1,many,TRBJ2-6,TRBV12-3/TRBV12-4,TGTGCCAGCAGTAAAGACAGGGGCAGCTCTGGGGCCAACGTCCTGACTTTC,CASSKDRGSSGANVLTF
NA,NA,TRBJ2-3,TRBV29-1,TGCAGCGTTGAAGATGGGTCAGATTACACAGATACGCAGTATTTT,CSVEDGSDYTDTQYF
NA,many,TRBJ1-1,TRBV12-3/TRBV12-4,TGTGCCAGCAGTCTATCGATGGAAACTGAAGCTTTCTTT,CASSLSMETEAFF
TRBD1,NA,TRBJ2-3,TRBV2,TGTGCCACGGACAGGGCCACAGATACGCAGTATTTT,CATDRATDTQYF
TRBD2,NA,TRBJ2-3,TRBV5-5,TGTGCCAGCAGGCCCAGACTAGCACAGAGCACAGATACGCAGTATTTT,CASRPRLAQSTDTQYF